Listed below are T cell receptor beta chains from one sample, sequenced in a study of cytomegalovirus exposure and HLA in healthy donors. Generated by immunoSEQ multiplex PCR, the TCRdb table keeps only in-frame clones and is missing some. The table lists 150,000 to 200,000 clones, around 80% of them singletons. Sequencing used PBMCs. The source of these receptors is a woman younger than 35 in good health and CMV-seropositive. The CDR3 runs from the conserved cysteine through the conserved F or W. D genes are given only for firm matches. Some rows mark clone size as missing; the rest say once, few, many or name a class of expanded clone.

V	size	J	D	CDR3	DNA
TRBV30	NA	TRBJ2-1	NA	CAWSVNIPEQFF	TGTGCCTGGAGTGTAAACATACCTGAGCAGTTCTTC
TRBV28	NA	TRBJ2-7	TRBD1	CASSPQGTGEQYF	TGTGCCAGCAGCCCACAGGGGACGGGCGAGCAGTACTTC
TRBV28	NA	TRBJ2-7	TRBD1	CASSLMGQASGEQYF	TGTGCCAGCAGTTTAATGGGACAGGCCTCGGGCGAGCAGTACTTC
TRBV6-6	once	TRBJ2-7	NA	CASSYTGLNYEQYF	TGTGCCAGCAGCTACACCGGACTCAACTACGAGCAGTACTTC
TRBV5-4	NA	TRBJ2-3	NA	CASSLAPRGGTDTQYF	TGTGCCAGCAGCTTGGCCCCTCGCGGGGGCACAGATACGCAGTATTTT
TRBV6-1	NA	TRBJ2-1	TRBD2	CASSDPRESGGHNEQFF	TGTGCCAGCAGTGACCCCAGAGAGAGCGGGGGGCACAATGAGCAGTTCTTC
TRBV4-1	NA	TRBJ1-2	NA	CASSPERGNYGYTF	TGCGCCAGCAGCCCCGAGCGAGGGAACTATGGCTACACCTTC
TRBV7-4	NA	TRBJ1-5	NA	CASSLGDRGGQPQHF	TGTGCCAGCAGCTTAGGGGACCGGGGAGGTCAGCCCCAGCATTTT
TRBV6-1	NA	TRBJ2-2	NA	CASSLRTANTGELFF	TGTGCCAGCAGTTTACGGACAGCCAACACCGGGGAGCTGTTTTTT
TRBV6-1	NA	TRBJ2-7	NA	CASSVRDRTYEQYF	TGTGCCAGCAGTGTCCGGGATCGAACCTACGAGCAGTACTTC
TRBV5-4	NA	TRBJ1-1	NA	CASSWPGQNTEAFF	TGTGCCAGCAGCTGGCCTGGACAGAACACTGAAGCTTTCTTT
TRBV4-1	NA	TRBJ2-3	TRBD2	CASTERGGGIDTQYF	TGCGCCAGCACCGAGCGGGGGGGCGGGATAGATACGCAGTATTTT
TRBV25-1	NA	TRBJ2-7	TRBD2	CASSEGTSSNEQYF	TGTGCCAGCAGTGAAGGGACTAGCTCCAACGAGCAGTACTTC
TRBV7-9	NA	TRBJ2-1	TRBD2	CASSSSGGGYEQFF	TGTGCCAGCAGCTCTAGCGGGGGAGGGTATGAGCAGTTCTTC
TRBV27	few	TRBJ2-5	TRBD2	CASVGLGAGEETQYF	TGTGCCAGCGTCGGACTGGGAGCGGGGGAAGAGACCCAGTACTTC
TRBV6-1	NA	TRBJ2-2	TRBD1	CASRGQGVRELFF	TGTGCCAGCAGAGGACAGGGCGTGAGGGAGCTGTTTTTT
TRBV5-6	NA	TRBJ2-3	NA	CASSPQADTQYF	TGTGCCAGCAGCCCACAGGCAGATACGCAGTATTTT
TRBV5-1	NA	TRBJ1-1	NA	CASSLTQGDTEAFF	TGCGCCAGCAGCTTAACCCAAGGGGACACTGAAGCTTTCTTT
TRBV7-3	NA	TRBJ1-2	NA	CASSLGGGQAYGYTF	TGTGCCAGCAGCCTAGGCGGGGGGCAAGCCTATGGCTACACCTTC
TRBV7-6	NA	TRBJ2-7	TRBD2	CASSQTGGSYEQYF	TGTGCCAGCAGCCAGACGGGGGGCTCCTACGAGCAGTACTTC
TRBV7-6	NA	TRBJ2-7	NA	CASSSEVGGHEQYF	TGTGCCAGCAGCTCAGAGGTTGGAGGCCACGAGCAGTACTTC
TRBV5-1	NA	TRBJ2-5	TRBD1	CASSTTGTGKKTQYF	TGCGCCAGCAGCACCACCGGGACAGGGAAGAAGACCCAGTACTTC
TRBV4-1	few	TRBJ1-5	TRBD1	CASSQPGGLQPQHF	TGCGCCAGCAGCCAACCAGGGGGGTTACAGCCCCAGCATTTT
TRBV5-4	NA	TRBJ1-1	NA	CASSLSNTEAFF	TGTGCCAGCAGCCTATCCAACACTGAAGCTTTCTTT
TRBV7-9	NA	TRBJ1-5	TRBD1	CASSLGGTGISNQPQHF	TGTGCCAGCAGCTTAGGCGGGACAGGGATCAGCAATCAGCCCCAGCATTTT
TRBV13	NA	TRBJ1-3	NA	CASLLRSGNTIYF	TGTGCCAGCCTACTCAGGTCTGGAAACACCATATATTTT
TRBV5-5	once	TRBJ2-5	NA	CASSLSGNQETQYF	TGTGCCAGCAGCTTGTCAGGGAACCAAGAGACCCAGTACTTC
TRBV5-1	NA	TRBJ2-5	TRBD1	CASSLQGVNQETQYF	TGCGCCAGCAGCTTACAGGGGGTTAACCAAGAGACCCAGTACTTC
TRBV25-1	NA	TRBJ2-5	NA	CASSEREQETQYF	TGTGCCAGCAGTGAGAGGGAACAAGAGACCCAGTACTTC
TRBV21-1	NA	TRBJ2-6	NA	CASIRTGARTGANVLTF	TGTGCCAGCATTAGGACAGGGGCTCGAACTGGGGCCAACGTCCTGACTTTC
TRBV11-2	once	TRBJ2-2	NA	CASSFIRGMFMSTGELFF	TGTGCCAGCAGCTTTATTAGGGGGATGTTTATGAGCACCGGGGAGCTGTTTTTT
TRBV23-1	few	TRBJ2-1	TRBD2	CASSQGTGGRNEQFF	TGCGCCAGCAGTCAAGGGACGGGGGGGCGCAATGAGCAGTTCTTC
TRBV21-1	NA	TRBJ1-1	NA	CASSKVLHWDSGDNGMNTEAFF	TGTGCCAGCAGCAAAGTGCTACATTGGGACAGTGGGGACAATGGCATGAACACTGAAGCTTTCTTT
TRBV5-4	once	TRBJ1-1	TRBD1	CASSSTGQENTEAFF	TGTGCCAGCAGCAGCACGGGACAGGAGAACACTGAAGCTTTCTTT
TRBV6-5	NA	TRBJ1-3	TRBD1	CASSNTGGSGNTIYF	TGTGCCAGCAGTAATACAGGGGGCTCTGGAAACACCATATATTTT
TRBV15	NA	TRBJ2-3	NA	CATSGFRESGADTQYF	TGTGCCACCAGCGGCTTCCGGGAGAGTGGGGCAGATACGCAGTATTTT
TRBV4-1	NA	TRBJ1-1	TRBD1	CASSQDWGTGANTEAFF	TGCGCCAGCAGCCAAGACTGGGGGACAGGGGCGAACACTGAAGCTTTCTTT
TRBV10-3	NA	TRBJ2-7	TRBD1	CAIRDRAYEQYF	TGTGCCATCAGGGACAGGGCCTACGAGCAGTACTTC
TRBV10-3	NA	TRBJ2-5	NA	CAISEPTLVAETQYF	TGTGCCATCAGTGAGCCTACCCTCGTCGCGGAGACCCAGTACTTC
TRBV5-1	NA	TRBJ1-2	TRBD1	CASSVSGTGEFYGYTF	TGCGCCAGCAGCGTATCCGGGACAGGGGAATTCTATGGCTACACCTTC
TRBV19	NA	TRBJ1-5	TRBD1	CASSAQGAGQPQHF	TGTGCCAGTAGTGCTCAGGGGGCAGGGCAGCCCCAGCATTTT
TRBV30	NA	TRBJ1-1	NA	CAWSTLRTDNTEAFF	TGTGCCTGGAGCACCCTCCGGACAGACAACACTGAAGCTTTCTTT
TRBV30	few	TRBJ2-1	TRBD1	CACSGQGEQFF	TGTGCCTGTTCAGGACAGGGTGAGCAGTTCTTC
TRBV6-5	NA	TRBJ2-3	NA	CASSYASDYSTDTQYF	TGTGCCAGCAGTTACGCGTCGGACTACAGCACAGATACGCAGTATTTT
TRBV5-1	NA	TRBJ2-1	TRBD1	CASSPRTGGTYNEQFF	TGCGCCAGCAGCCCGCGAACAGGGGGGACCTACAATGAGCAGTTCTTC
TRBV19	NA	TRBJ1-1	TRBD1	CASNAQGVEAFF	TGTGCCAGTAATGCCCAGGGGGTTGAAGCTTTCTTT
TRBV4-1	NA	TRBJ2-5	NA	CASRGTEQETQYF	TGCGCCAGCCGCGGGACAGAGCAAGAGACCCAGTACTTC
TRBV4-3	NA	TRBJ1-2	NA	CASSQDEHYGYTF	TGCGCCAGCAGCCAAGATGAGCACTATGGCTACACCTTC
TRBV27	NA	TRBJ1-6	TRBD1	CASRLPGQGNSPLHF	TGTGCCAGCAGACTACCGGGACAGGGTAATTCACCCCTCCACTTT
TRBV28	NA	TRBJ1-4	NA	CASSLLNEKLFF	TGTGCCAGCAGTCTCCTAAATGAAAAACTGTTTTTT
TRBV5-6	NA	TRBJ1-2	NA	CASSLFSVSVYGYTF	TGTGCCAGCAGCTTGTTTTCGGTGTCGGTGTATGGCTACACCTTC
TRBV5-1	few	TRBJ2-5	NA	CASSLNVEETQYF	TGCGCCAGCAGCTTGAATGTCGAGGAGACCCAGTACTTC
TRBV18	once	TRBJ2-5	NA	CASSPVPVNQETQYF	TGTGCCAGCTCACCCGTCCCCGTAAACCAAGAGACCCAGTACTTC
TRBV19	NA	TRBJ2-5	NA	CASSIVAFKETQYF	TGTGCCAGTAGTATAGTGGCTTTTAAAGAGACCCAGTACTTC
TRBV2	NA	TRBJ2-3	NA	CASSENWQGTDTQYF	TGTGCCAGCAGTGAAAACTGGCAGGGCACAGATACGCAGTATTTT
TRBV7-2	NA	TRBJ1-2	TRBD1	CASSLKLTGDYTF	TGTGCCAGCAGCTTAAAGTTAACAGGGGACTACACCTTC